This note documents a single T cell receptor (beta chain) sequence. The antigen is not known. This entry belongs to a study of cytomegalovirus exposure and HLA in healthy donors. General study points: Sequencing depth across donors, presence/absence analyses assumed, was roughly uniform. The dataset shows that most TCR sequences were rare, while some public TCRs occurred in many donors.

Germline loops: CDR1 LGHNA, CDR2 YNFKEQ. V lost 4 bases, J lost 3 bases, and 16 bases lay in between. The CDR3 is made up of 16 amino acids. Primers included in the PCR were 60 Vbeta and 13 Jbeta primers. Assay: immunoSEQ multiplex PCR; the TCRdb copy retains only in-frame clones and omits some. The sample lists about 200,000 clones, 82% occurring once. The J gene is TRBJ1-5, the V gene TRBV4-2; D possibly corresponds to TRBD1 (5 bases). This TCR was recovered from a woman in her thirties or forties in good health and CMV-seronegative. The specimen sequenced was PBMCs. CDR3 sequence reads: CASSPSLGVNNQPQHF. CDR3 DNA sequence: TGTGCCAGCAGCCCCTCCCTAGGGGTCAACAATCAGCCCCAGCATTTT.